The T cell receptor (beta chain) under discussion was sequenced for a study of response to subunit inactivated influenza vaccine. TCRdb called the RT-PCR reads again in MiXCR, with one record for every CDR3 protein. This sample has 650,000 to 850,000 distinct CDR3 sequences; approximately 13% occur once, and the top ten carry 6% to 8%. General observations from the study: A suggestion made by the authors is that each seasonal influenza vaccination recruits few new T cells.

Worth noting for this clonotype: Its antigen remains unidentified.

This receptor was obtained from a man aged 45-65 years who received an inactivated influenza vaccine. Sequencing was performed on PBMCs from blood, taken approximately 15 days before vaccination.

The CDR3 DNA reads as TGTGCCAGCAGTTCCCCCTATTCGGGCAGAGAGCAGTTCTTC. It codes for CASSSPYSGREQFF. The genes are TRBV6-5 and TRBJ2-1; D is unresolved. This CDR3 is built from 14 residues. Germline CDR1 is MNHEY and CDR2 is SVGAGI. V dropped 4 bases and J dropped 10 bases, with 17 bases sitting between them.